These 28 T cell receptor beta chains came from one sample sequenced in a study of blood T cell repertoires in COVID-19. Repertoires were generated with immunoSEQ multiplex PCR, while TCRdb's copy carries only in-frame clones and drops some. This sample has 250,000 to 350,000 clones, with approximately 90% found just once. Sequenced input: peripheral blood. The receptors come from a woman aged 50 to 65 who had recovered from COVID-19.

V and J are TRBV7-2 and TRBJ1-1, with D possibly being TRBD1 (5 bases). V lost 5 bases and J 10 bases, leaving 23 bases between the germline ends. The CDR3 loop spans 15 amino acids. CDR1 SGHTA and CDR2 FQGNSA come from the germline V gene. As DNA, the CDR3 is TGTGCCAGCAGCCCTTTAGGAGGGACCCCGAGTGGAGCTTTCTTT. Translated, it gives CASSPLGGTPSGAFF.

This chain uses TRBV27 with TRBJ2-7, with a weak D call TRBD2 (5 bases). This CDR3 is 11 amino acids long. Trimming took 4 bases from V and 6 from J, leaving 7 bases between them. The germline gives CDR1 MNHEY, CDR2 SMNVEV (reference sequence). The CDR3 sequence: CASSSRGEQYF. The CDR3 nucleotides read TGTGCCAGCAGTTCCCGGGGCGAGCAGTACTTC.

The V call is TRBV7-8, the J call TRBJ1-2; D is possibly TRBD1 (5 bases). With 4 bases removed from V and 6 bases from J, the gap between germline ends came to 15 bases. The CDR3 totals 14 residues. Per the germline V gene, CDR1 is SGHVS and CDR2 is FQNEAQ. The CDR3 DNA reads TGTGCCAGCAGCTCTCCATCAGGGCAAGATGGCTACACCTTC. It yields the protein CASSSPSGQDGYTF.

This clone was seen a handful of times. V gene TRBV7-2 combines with J gene TRBJ1-1, with D tentatively TRBD1 (5 bases). The CDR3 runs to 14 residues. V gave up 4 bases and J gave up 2 bases, with 11 bases separating them. Germline assignment: CDR1 SGHTA and CDR2 FQGNSA. The CDR3: CASSSQGLNTEAFF. The CDR3, as DNA: TGTGCCAGCAGCTCTCAGGGACTCAACACTGAAGCTTTCTTT.

This clone has just a few counts. The rearrangement uses TRBV18 and TRBJ1-2, with TRBD1 matching over 8 bases. Germline-derived CDR1 and CDR2 are KGHSH and LQKENI. V was pared by 6 bases and J by 4 bases, with 10 bases of the junction left unmatched. CDR3 length equals 15 residues. CDR3 DNA: TGTGCCAGCTCCCCCTATGGACAGGGAGGCTATGGCTACACCTTC. It translates to CASSPYGQGGYGYTF.

V and J are TRBV6-1 and TRBJ1-5; D is perhaps TRBD1 (5 bases). The CDR3 has 13 residues. The germline V and J ends were trimmed by 0 bases and 9 bases, with 9 bases remaining between them. CDR1 MNHNS and CDR2 SASEGT come from the germline V gene. CDR3 bases: TGTGCCAGCAGTGAAGCGCTGGGGGGGCCCCAGCATTTT. Residues: CASSEALGGPQHF.

This rearrangement joins TRBV9 to TRBJ2-3, with a tentative D call TRBD1 (5 bases). The CDR3 extends over 15 amino acids. Germline V gives CDR1 SGDLS, CDR2 YYNGEE. Trimming stripped 0 bases from V and 6 bases from J, with 14 bases between. DNA of the CDR3: TGTGCCAGCAGCGTAGCGGGCAGGGTGGTCGATACGCAGTATTTT. Translated, it gives CASSVAGRVVDTQYF.

This chain joins TRBV7-9 and TRBJ2-1; 9 nucleotides match TRBD1. Germline loops: CDR1 SEHNR, CDR2 FQNEAQ (reference sequence). The trim removed 5 bases at V and 8 bases at J, leaving 7 bases unmatched. This CDR3 has 14 amino acids. The CDR3 DNA is TGTGCCAGCAGCCCCCTGGGGGACAGGGATGAGCAGTTCTTC. Protein sequence: CASSPLGDRDEQFF.

The chain couples TRBV30 to TRBJ1-2; D remains unclear. CDR3 length: 14 amino acids. V was clipped by 0 bases and J by 3 bases, with 11 bases between them. Germline V gives CDR1 GTSNPN, CDR2 SVGIG (reference sequence). The CDR3 bases are TGTGCCTGGAGTGTGTCGGGGAGAGACTATGGCTACACCTTC. Translated: CAWSVSGRDYGYTF.

This clone was seen only once. The chain combines TRBV15 with TRBJ2-1; TRBD2 matches 10 bases. The CDR3 runs to 15 residues. From germline, CDR1 is LNHNV and CDR2 YYDKDF (reference sequence). V shed 1 base, J shed 6 bases, and the junction held 3 bases outside the gene matches. CDR3 region: CATSRVSSGGNEQFF. The DNA for the CDR3 is TGTGCCACCAGCAGAGTGTCTAGCGGGGGCAATGAGCAGTTCTTC. The entire variable domain, with the rest obtained from reference TRBV15 and TRBJ2-1, is as follows: DAMVIQNPRYQVTQFGKPVTLSCSQTLNHNVMYWYQQKSSQAPKLLFHYYDKDFNNEADTPDNFQSRRPNTSFCFLDIRSPGLGDTAMYLCATSRVSSGGNEQFFGPGTRLTVL.

J is TRBJ1-1 and V is TRBV19; a possible D gene is TRBD1 (6 bases). There are 15 residues in the CDR3. V gave up 5 bases and J gave up 3 bases, with 16 bases separating them. CDR1 is LNHDA and CDR2 is SQIVND in the germline V gene (reference sequence). CDR3 sequence: CASSLNWAGDTEAFF. CDR3 sequence (DNA): TGTGCCAGTAGTCTGAACTGGGCAGGGGACACTGAAGCTTTCTTT.

In DNA, the CDR3 is TGTGCCAGCAGCTCGACAGGGTTCAGCACAGATACGCAGTATTTT. It is translated as CASSSTGFSTDTQYF. The V and J genes are TRBV7-6 and TRBJ2-3; TRBD1 aligns across 7 bases. Germline V lookup: CDR1 SGHVS, CDR2 FNYEAQ. The CDR3 length is 15 residues. V shed 4 bases, J shed 0 bases, and the junction held 4 bases outside the gene matches.

This chain joins TRBV19 and TRBJ2-5; 7 bases agree with TRBD1. The CDR3 loop spans 18 amino acids. Germline V gene data show CDR1 as LNHDA and CDR2 as SQIVND (reference sequence). V shed 1 base, J shed 5 bases, and the junction held 16 bases outside the gene matches. CDR3 DNA: TGTGCCAGTAGTATAGGTCGGCGGCGGACAGGTCCCGCCGAGACCCAGTACTTC. It codes for CASSIGRRRTGPAETQYF. The complete variable domain, with remaining parts taken from reference TRBV19 and TRBJ2-5, reads DGGITQSPKYLFRKEGQNVTLSCEQNLNHDAMYWYRQDPGQGLRLIYYSQIVNDFQKGDIAEGYSVSREKKESFPLTVTSAQKNPTAFYLCASSIGRRRTGPAETQYFGPGTRLLVL.

This chain links TRBV28 with TRBJ2-3; 11 bases map to TRBD2. Losses at the gene ends were 6 bases for V and 1 base for J; bases not matched to a gene: 3. The CDR3 extends over 15 amino acids. Germline assignment: CDR1 MDHEN and CDR2 SYDVKM. The CDR3 sequence is CASSLTSGGTDTQYF. In nucleotides, the CDR3 is TGTGCCAGCAGCTTGACTAGCGGGGGCACAGATACGCAGTATTTT.

A single count supports this clone. CDR3 nucleotide sequence: TGCGCCAGCAGCTTGGGGACTTTTTTGAACACTGAAGCTTTCTTT. This gives the protein CASSLGTFLNTEAFF. The chain carries TRBV5-1 and TRBJ1-1; no definite D call. The CDR3 loop spans 15 amino acids. Germline CDR1 reads SGHRS; CDR2 reads YFSETQ. Trimming removed 0 bases at V and 0 bases at J, with 9 bases between. Looking up the rest from reference TRBV5-1 and TRBJ1-1 gives the full variable domain: KAGVTQTPRYLIKTRGQQVTLSCSPISGHRSVSWYQQTPGQGLQFLFEYFSETQRNKGNFPGRFSGRQFSNSRSEMNVSTLELGDSALYLCASSLGTFLNTEAFFGQGTRLTVV.

This clone was counted many times. This chain connects TRBV5-1 to TRBJ2-1, with 7 bases that match TRBD1. J was trimmed by 3 bases and V by 0 bases; bases with no gene match: 6. The CDR3 covers 16 residues. Germline V CDR1 and CDR2: SGHRS, YFSETQ. The CDR3 nucleotides read TGCGCCAGCAGCTTGGCCCGGGCAGGGGGCTACAATGAGCAGTTCTTC. It specifies CASSLARAGGYNEQFF.

This chain joins TRBV10-3 and TRBJ1-2, with D perhaps TRBD1 (6 bases). The germline CDR1 and CDR2 sequences are ENHRY and SYGVKD. The CDR3 runs 13 residues. Deletions cut 0 bases from V and 7 bases from J, with 9 bases between. CDR3 coding DNA: TGTGCCATCAGTGAGTCCTGGGGGCTTGGCTACACCTTC. Translation gives CAISESWGLGYTF.

This clone is a singleton in its sample. This rearrangement joins TRBV6-5 to TRBJ2-3; D is perhaps TRBD2 (6 bases). V lost 6 bases to trimming and J lost 2 bases, with 12 bases between them. This CDR3 is built from 14 residues. CDR1 and CDR2 from the germline V gene are MNHEY and SVGAGI. Here the CDR3 reads CASRLSGYTDTQYF. The CDR3 nucleotides read TGTGCCAGCAGGCTTAGCGGTTACACAGATACGCAGTATTTT.

The V gene is TRBV6-6, the J gene TRBJ2-2; 8 nucleotides agree with TRBD1. J was trimmed by 5 bases and V by 4 bases; bases with no gene match: 9. Looked up from germline, CDR1 is MNHNY and CDR2 is SVGAGI (reference sequence). This CDR3 is 16 amino acids long. CDR3 sequence (DNA): TGTGCCAGCAGTTCCCTTGGACAGGGAGAAACCGGGGAGCTGTTTTTT. Translated: CASSSLGQGETGELFF.

V is TRBV30 and J is TRBJ2-1; no clear D gene. Trimming cost V 1 base and J 5 bases, with 6 bases left between them. The CDR3 is made up of 12 amino acids. Germline CDR1 and CDR2: GTSNPN and SVGIG (reference sequence). The CDR3 nucleotides are TGTGCCTGGAGTGGACTCAACAATGAGCAGTTCTTC. It specifies CAWSGLNNEQFF. Full variable domain (missing parts from reference TRBV30 and TRBJ2-1): SQTIHQWPATLVQPVGSPLSLECTVEGTSNPNLYWYRQAAGRGLQLLFYSVGIGQISSEVPQNLSASRPQDRQFILSSKKLLLSDSGFYLCAWSGLNNEQFFGPGTRLTVL.

The chain carries TRBV7-9 and TRBJ2-7, with 10 positions matching TRBD1. The germline V gene has CDR1 SEHNR and CDR2 FQNEAQ (reference sequence). This CDR3 spans 14 amino acids. V dropped 4 bases and J dropped 3; count of bases not matched to a gene: 3. In DNA, the CDR3 is TGTGCCAGCAGCTGGGACAGGGGAAGCTACGAGCAGTACTTC. Protein: CASSWDRGSYEQYF. The entire variable domain, with the rest obtained from reference TRBV7-9 and TRBJ2-7, is as follows: DTGVSQNPRHKITKRGQNVTFRCDPISEHNRLYWYRQTLGQGPEFLTYFQNEAQLEKSRLLSDRFSAERPKGSFSTLEIQRTEQGDSAMYLCASSWDRGSYEQYFGPGTRLTVT.

This clone was seen a single time. V is TRBV7-3 and J is TRBJ2-5, with 10 positions matching TRBD2. The CDR3 runs to 16 residues. Trimming cost V 5 bases and J 0 bases; bases outside gene matches: 6. The germline V gene has CDR1 SGHTA and CDR2 FQGTGA. The CDR3 DNA sequence: TGTGCCAGCAGCCCCGGGACTAGCGCGAACCAAGAGACCCAGTACTTC. This sequence encodes CASSPGTSANQETQYF.

The J gene is TRBJ1-2, the V gene TRBV5-5; TRBD1 is a possible D gene (6 bases). This CDR3 spans 14 amino acids. The ends were cut back, 0 bases at V and 4 bases at J, with 10 bases in the middle. The germline gives CDR1 SGHKS, CDR2 YYEKEE (reference sequence). The CDR3 here is CASSLDRASYGYTF. As DNA, the CDR3 is TGTGCCAGCAGCTTGGACAGGGCCTCCTATGGCTACACCTTC.

The chain couples TRBV27 to TRBJ1-6; D might be TRBD1 (5 bases). Germline V gene lookup returns CDR1 MNHEY and CDR2 SMNVEV (reference sequence). The CDR3 is 14 residues long. V shed 6 bases and J shed 7 bases, with 13 bases lying between them. The CDR3 spells CASSREWGNSPLHF. Written as DNA, the CDR3 is TGTGCCAGCAGCCGGGAGTGGGGGAATTCACCCCTCCACTTT.

In DNA form, the CDR3 reads TGTGCCAGCAGCATCCCCGGGACAGGGAGTAACTATGGCTACACCTTC. Its protein product is CASSIPGTGSNYGYTF. The chain carries TRBV7-9 and TRBJ1-2; 9 nucleotides match TRBD1. V lost 5 bases to trimming and J lost 1 base; unmatched junction nucleotides: 8. Germline V lookup: CDR1 SEHNR, CDR2 FQNEAQ (reference sequence). The CDR3 contains 16 residues. Full variable domain (remainder filled in from reference TRBV7-9 and TRBJ1-2): DTGVSQNPRHKITKRGQNVTFRCDPISEHNRLYWYRQTLGQGPEFLTYFQNEAQLEKSRLLSDRFSAERPKGSFSTLEIQRTEQGDSAMYLCASSIPGTGSNYGYTFGSGTRLTVV.

J is TRBJ2-3 and V is TRBV6-6, with 9 bases lining up with TRBD2. This CDR3 is 20 amino acids long. Germline values: CDR1 MNHNY, CDR2 SVGAGI (reference sequence). Losses at the gene ends were 5 bases for V and 5 bases for J; bases not matched to a gene: 23. The CDR3 here is CASSHRWGSGGTWGGDTQYF. CDR3 DNA sequence: TGTGCCAGCAGTCACCGGTGGGGTAGCGGGGGCACTTGGGGCGGAGATACGCAGTATTTT.

The chain combines TRBV7-2 with TRBJ1-1; D is unclear. Germline CDR1 is SGHTA and CDR2 is FQGNSA. Trimming shortened V by 3 bases and J by 8 bases, and 22 bases separated the two germline ends. The length of the CDR3 is 16 residues. CDR3 amino acids: CASSLLPGNFKGEAFF. The CDR3, as DNA: TGTGCCAGCAGCTTGTTGCCGGGTAACTTTAAAGGCGAAGCTTTCTTT.

For this clone: With a much larger clone just one base away, this may be a read error. The sample has other DNA sequences that encode this CDR3 too. The genes are TRBV12-3 or TRBV12-4 and TRBJ1-5, with no clear D. Trimming removed 2 bases at V and 2 bases at J, with 4 bases between. The CDR3 contains 13 residues. CDR3 bases: TGTGCCAGCAGTTTACAGGGCAATCAGCCCCAGCATTTT. It specifies CASSLQGNQPQHF.